These T cell receptor beta chains were read from a single sample in a study of T cell responses to AZD1222 COVID-19 vaccine. Produced via immunoSEQ multiplex PCR; TCRdb's table is partial and in-frame only. The sample has 140,000 to 150,000 clones; 90% to 95% are singletons. The material sequenced was peripheral blood, taken after recovery from COVID-19. The receptors shown here come from an adult who had recovered from COVID-19. Both conserved end residues are part of each CDR3. The D gene is left open where the match is weak. The size entry is marked missing in some rows and otherwise reads once, few, many or a size class.

TRBJ1-5	13	NA	TRBV10-3	NA	CAIGGGQNQPQHF	TGTGCCATCGGAGGGGGGCAGAATCAGCCCCAGCATTTT
TRBJ2-7	15	TRBD1	TRBV20-1	few	CSASATGDTPYEQYF	TGCAGTGCTAGTGCGACAGGGGACACCCCCTACGAGCAGTACTTC
TRBJ1-1	16	NA	TRBV6-5	NA	CASSYQRGGKNTEAFF	TGTGCCAGCAGTTACCAGAGAGGGGGGAAGAACACTGAAGCTTTCTTT
TRBJ2-7	15	TRBD1	TRBV6-2/TRBV6-3	NA	CASSEGQGIRNEQYF	TGTGCCAGCAGTGAGGGACAGGGGATTAGGAACGAGCAGTACTTC
TRBJ2-3	13	NA	TRBV12-5	NA	CASGLSNSETQYF	TGTGCTAGTGGTTTGTCGAACTCTGAGACGCAGTATTTT
TRBJ2-7	13	NA	TRBV13	once	CASSLRSRYEQYF	TGTGCCAGCAGCTTGCGGTCGAGGTACGAGCAGTACTTC
TRBJ2-7	15	TRBD1	TRBV4-1	NA	CASSLRQGAPYEQYF	TGCGCCAGCAGCCTGAGACAGGGGGCCCCCTACGAGCAGTACTTC
TRBJ2-3	15	TRBD2	TRBV19	NA	CASSPWRGYTDTQYF	TGTGCCAGTTCCCCCTGGCGGGGGTACACAGATACGCAGTATTTT
TRBJ1-4	16	NA	TRBV5-6	NA	CASSLAVGVNYEKLFF	TGTGCCAGCAGCTTGGCCGTTGGCGTCAATTACGAAAAACTGTTTTTT
TRBJ1-4	17	NA	TRBV5-4	NA	CASSSPTAGVANEKLFF	TGTGCCAGCAGCTCTCCGACAGCGGGCGTAGCTAATGAAAAACTGTTTTTT
TRBJ2-7	17	TRBD2	TRBV28	NA	CASSGTGLAGGYYEQYF	TGTGCCAGCAGTGGAACGGGACTAGCGGGAGGGTACTACGAGCAGTACTTC
TRBJ1-1	17	TRBD1	TRBV7-9	NA	CASSLWAGAGGNTEAFF	TGTGCCAGCAGCTTATGGGCGGGGGCAGGGGGCAACACTGAAGCTTTCTTT
TRBJ2-3	15	TRBD1	TRBV11-1	NA	CASSWDRVSTDTQYF	TGTGCCAGCAGCTGGGACAGGGTTAGCACAGATACGCAGTATTTT
TRBJ2-2	15	NA	TRBV4-2	NA	CASSQALGQIGELFF	TGTGCCAGCAGCCAAGCACTGGGCCAAATCGGGGAGCTGTTTTTT
TRBJ2-7	12	TRBD1	TRBV29-1	NA	CSAMIQGREQYF	TGCAGCGCCATGATACAGGGGCGCGAGCAGTACTTC
TRBJ2-2	12	NA	TRBV28	few	CASSLFGGELFF	TGTGCCAGCAGTTTATTCGGGGGGGAGCTGTTTTTT
TRBJ1-5	14	NA	TRBV6-2/TRBV6-3	NA	CASSYGVRHQPQHF	TGTGCCAGCAGTTACGGAGTGAGGCATCAGCCCCAGCATTTT
TRBJ1-4	17	NA	TRBV28	many	CASSLMWVDATNEKLFF	TGTGCCAGCAGCCTAATGTGGGTTGATGCAACTAATGAAAAACTGTTTTTT
TRBJ2-5	15	TRBD1	TRBV18	NA	CASSPRTGGRETQYF	TGTGCCAGCTCACCACGGACAGGGGGTCGAGAGACCCAGTACTTC
TRBJ2-5	16	TRBD1	TRBV7-3	NA	CASSPLPDRGRETQYF	TGTGCCAGCAGCCCTCTCCCAGACAGGGGCCGAGAGACCCAGTACTTC
TRBJ1-6	15	NA	TRBV27	NA	CASTDRVIYNSPLHF	TGTGCCAGCACGGACCGGGTTATCTATAATTCACCCCTCCACTTT
TRBJ2-7	16	TRBD1	TRBV6-5	NA	CASSYSLGDRVREQYF	TGTGCCAGCAGTTACTCTCTAGGGGACAGGGTACGCGAGCAGTACTTC
TRBJ2-7	14	TRBD2	TRBV5-4	once	CASSSSSGSYEQYF	TGTGCCAGCAGCTCGTCTAGCGGCTCCTACGAGCAGTACTTC
TRBJ2-3	18	TRBD2	TRBV24-1	NA	CATSLGLAGGASTDTQYF	TGTGCCACCTCCCTCGGACTAGCGGGAGGTGCAAGCACAGATACGCAGTATTTT
TRBJ2-7	11	NA	TRBV28	NA	CASSGRLEQYF	TGTGCCAGCAGTGGACGCCTGGAGCAGTACTTC
TRBJ1-5	15	NA	TRBV19	NA	CASSPTLGGGQPQHF	TGTGCCAGTAGCCCCACCCTGGGGGGGGGTCAGCCCCAGCATTTT
TRBJ2-4	15	NA	TRBV6-5	NA	CASSYRGTAKNIQYF	TGTGCCAGCAGTTACAGAGGGACGGCCAAAAACATTCAGTACTTC
TRBJ2-7	14	NA	TRBV5-1	NA	CASSSSTGSYEQYF	TGCGCCAGCAGCTCGTCGACAGGATCCTACGAGCAGTACTTC
TRBJ2-2	16	NA	TRBV9	NA	CASSVSGGGPTGELFF	TGTGCCAGCAGCGTATCTGGTGGCGGCCCCACCGGGGAGCTGTTTTTT
TRBJ2-2	15	NA	TRBV24-1	once	CATSDPILIPGELFF	TGTGCCACCAGTGACCCAATACTAATCCCCGGGGAGCTGTTTTTT
TRBJ1-4	18	NA	TRBV15	NA	CATTLPREGGGVEEKLFF	TGTGCCACCACCCTACCCCGAGAAGGAGGAGGGGTGGAGGAAAAACTGTTTTTT
TRBJ2-7	13	NA	TRBV9	NA	CASSFRTGYEQYF	TGTGCCAGCAGCTTCCGGACTGGCTACGAGCAGTACTTC
TRBJ1-2	17	TRBD1	TRBV4-1	NA	CASSQPTGDRVNYGYTF	TGCGCCAGCAGCCAACCCACCGGGGACAGGGTCAACTATGGCTACACCTTC
TRBJ2-7	13	TRBD2	TRBV7-2	NA	CASNRLAGYEQYF	TGTGCCTCAAACAGACTAGCGGGGTACGAGCAGTACTTC
TRBJ2-1	16	NA	TRBV27	NA	CASSTPPSASYNEQFF	TGTGCCAGCAGTACCCCCCCTAGCGCCTCCTACAATGAGCAGTTCTTC
TRBJ2-3	16	NA	TRBV7-2	NA	CASSYSLGRATDTQYF	TGTGCCAGCAGCTATTCGCTGGGGCGGGCCACAGATACGCAGTATTTT
TRBJ2-7	14	NA	TRBV13	NA	CASSLGGLGYEQYF	TGTGCCAGCAGCTTAGGGGGTTTGGGCTACGAGCAGTACTTC
TRBJ2-7	14	NA	TRBV4-1	NA	CASSRQGGFYEQYF	TGCGCCAGCAGCCGTCAAGGGGGTTTCTACGAGCAGTACTTC
TRBJ2-6	15	NA	TRBV24-1	NA	CATSAPGSGANVLTF	TGTGCCACCAGTGCCCCCGGCTCTGGGGCCAACGTCCTGACTTTC
TRBJ2-7	14	NA	TRBV7-9	NA	CASTLTPELGEQYF	TGTGCCAGCACCTTAACACCTGAACTGGGGGAGCAGTACTTC
TRBJ2-3	18	TRBD2	TRBV7-6	once	CASSRAAPAGGPLDTQYF	TGTGCCAGCAGTCGCGCCGCCCCAGCGGGAGGGCCCTTAGATACGCAGTATTTT
TRBJ1-1	14	NA	TRBV6-5	NA	CASSPFGTDTEAFF	TGTGCCAGCAGCCCCTTCGGTACTGACACTGAAGCTTTCTTT
TRBJ2-7	11	NA	TRBV20-1	NA	CSARLGYEQYF	TGCAGTGCCAGACTAGGCTACGAGCAGTACTTC
TRBJ2-2	13	TRBD2	TRBV30	NA	CALSGRAAGELFF	TGTGCCCTCAGCGGGAGGGCCGCCGGGGAGCTGTTTTTT
TRBJ1-1	14	NA	TRBV5-1	NA	CASSLGQENTEAFF	TGCGCCAGCAGCTTGGGCCAGGAGAACACTGAAGCTTTCTTT
TRBJ2-1	16	TRBD2	TRBV27	NA	CASSLGTSGTYNEQFF	TGTGCCAGCAGTTTAGGGACTAGCGGGACCTACAATGAGCAGTTCTTC